This T cell receptor (beta chain) comes out of a study of shared clonotypes between healthy human individuals. Everyone who donated was a Caucasian adult who lived in Nashville, Tennessee. The data were produced by immunoSEQ multiplex PCR, yet TCRdb's version contains in-frame clones alone and is incomplete. Here the sample spans millions of clones, 90% to 95% being singletons. Germline values: CDR1 SGDLS, CDR2 YYNGEE. With 1 base clipped from V and 2 bases from J, the junction kept 3 bases outside the gene matches. CDR3 length: 15 amino acids. Concerning this clone: The identical CDR3 is also encoded by other nucleotide sequences in the sample.

The TCR was taken from a man aged 18 to 29 in good health. Some clones in this sample may be carry-over from other donors' samples. Sequencing was performed on naive CD4+ T cells from PBMCs. The subset here: CD45RA+ positively selected. The chain carries TRBV9 and TRBJ2-1; 7 bases are a match to TRBD2. The CDR3 loop is CASSVSGTAYNEQFF. The CDR3 DNA reads TGTGCCAGCAGCGTAAGCGGGACGGCCTACAATGAGCAGTTCTTC.